The 30 T cell receptor beta chains below all came from one sample that was sequenced in a study of cytomegalovirus exposure and HLA in healthy donors. PCR amplification relied on 60 Vbeta primers (plus 13 Jbeta primers). The data were produced by immunoSEQ multiplex PCR, yet TCRdb's version contains in-frame clones alone and is incomplete. Here the sample spans under 150,000 clones, about 80% being singletons. Sequenced sample: PBMCs. Receptor source: a boy aged 2 to 10 in good health and CMV-seronegative.

This chain joins TRBV18 and TRBJ1-5, with a weak D call TRBD1 (5 bases). V was clipped by 4 bases and J by 4 bases, with 17 bases between them. Germline V gene lookup returns CDR1 KGHSH and CDR2 LQKENI. The CDR3 is 16 amino acids. The CDR3 here is CASSREIREGNQPQHF. CDR3 nucleotide sequence: TGTGCCAGCTCACGAGAGATTAGGGAGGGGAATCAGCCCCAGCATTTT.

The CDR3 DNA sequence: TGCGCCAGCAGCCAGGTTGCTGCGGGAAGGGGCACAGATACGCAGTATTTT. Translating gives CASSQVAAGRGTDTQYF. The rearrangement joins TRBV4-1 to TRBJ2-3; possible D gene TRBD2, 6 bases. The germline V gene encodes CDR1 MGHRA and CDR2 YSYEKL. This CDR3 comprises 17 residues. V lost 3 bases and J lost 1, with 17 bases in between.

The chain is built from TRBV10-3 and TRBJ2-6, with 7 positions matching TRBD1. The ends lost 4 bases at V and 0 bases at J; junction bases unmatched: 15. CDR1 ENHRY and CDR2 SYGVKD come from the germline V gene. The CDR3 covers 20 residues. This CDR3 is CAISVIPTDRLSSGANVLTF. As DNA, the CDR3 is TGTGCCATCAGTGTAATCCCAACGGACAGGTTGAGCTCTGGGGCCAACGTCCTGACTTTC.

The chain joins TRBV10-3 to TRBJ1-2, with 8 bases matching TRBD1. The CDR3 runs to 12 residues. Trimming took 5 bases from V and 6 from J; bases not matched to a gene: 2. Per germline, CDR1 ENHRY and CDR2 SYGVKD. CDR3 nucleotides: TGTGCCATCAGTCCGGGACAGGATGGCTACACCTTC. Encoded protein: CAISPGQDGYTF.

This chain uses TRBV6-1 with TRBJ1-4, with 11 bases identical to TRBD1. V was clipped by 5 bases and J by 7 bases; unmatched bases: 3. Germline V gene sequence: CDR1 MNHNS, CDR2 SASEGT. The CDR3 has 14 amino acids. The CDR3 loop reads CASSTGTGGEKLFF. The CDR3 DNA reads as TGTGCCAGCAGTACCGGGACAGGGGGTGAAAAACTGTTTTTT.

The J gene is TRBJ2-7, the V gene TRBV13, with a possible D match to TRBD2 (5 bases). Deletions cut 2 bases from V and 2 bases from J, with 7 bases between. The CDR3 runs to 13 residues. In germline, CDR1 is PRHDT, CDR2 FYEKMQ (reference sequence). CDR3: CASSLRGTYEQYF. The CDR3 nucleotides are TGTGCCAGCAGCTTAAGAGGGACCTACGAGCAGTACTTC.

The V call is TRBV5-4, the J call TRBJ1-1; tentatively, D is TRBD1 (6 bases). Germline lookup yields CDR1 SGHNT and CDR2 YYREEE (reference sequence). Trimming took off 4 bases at V and 0 bases at J, with 13 bases between the two ends. CDR3 length: 15 residues. CDR3 nucleotides: TGTGCCAGCAGCGATCAGGGGTTCATGAACACTGAAGCTTTCTTT. It yields the protein CASSDQGFMNTEAFF.

The chain's CDR3 is CASGPPGGNQPQHF. In nucleotides, the CDR3 is TGTGCTAGTGGTCCACCCGGGGGCAATCAGCCCCAGCATTTT. The genes are TRBV12-5 and TRBJ1-5, with D unresolved. Trimming shortened V by 5 bases and J by 2 bases, and 10 bases separated the two germline ends. CDR3 length equals 14 residues. Germline V gives CDR1 LGHNT, CDR2 FRNRAP.

This sequence joins TRBV2 and TRBJ1-2; weak D call: TRBD1 (5 bases). The CDR3 has 14 residues. V was trimmed by 3 bases and J by 4 bases, leaving 12 bases between them. Germline CDR1 SNHLY, CDR2 FYNNEI. The CDR3 here is CASSDMGGSYGYTF. Written as DNA, the CDR3 is TGTGCCAGCAGTGACATGGGGGGGAGCTATGGCTACACCTTC.

This sequence joins TRBV6-4 and TRBJ2-1, with 12 bases identical to TRBD2. This CDR3 spans 15 amino acids. CDR1 and CDR2 from the germline V gene are MRHNA and SNTAGT. The V segment lost 3 bases and the J segment 8 bases; nucleotides outside the gene matches: 5. The CDR3 DNA sequence: TGTGCCAGCAGTGAGACTAGCGGGAGTTCCGATGAGCAGTTCTTC. As protein: CASSETSGSSDEQFF.

This chain connects TRBV5-6 to TRBJ2-1; 8 bases fit TRBD2. The germline V gene has CDR1 SGHDT and CDR2 YYEEEE. After removal of 0 bases from V and 8 bases from J, the junction contained 10 bases not matched to a gene. This CDR3 comprises 16 residues. The CDR3 spells CASSLGAGTSRDEQFF. The CDR3 bases are TGTGCCAGCAGCTTGGGGGCCGGGACTAGTCGTGATGAGCAGTTCTTC.

Worth noting for this clone: The sample holds other DNA sequences that translate to the same CDR3. This rearrangement joins TRBV5-4 to TRBJ2-7, with D possibly TRBD2 on 6 matching bases. Germline CDR1 reads SGHNT; CDR2 reads YYREEE (reference sequence). The V gene lost 1 base and the J gene lost 3 bases, with 17 bases spanning the gap. The CDR3 totals 16 residues. CDR3 amino acids: CASSLKIGTGDYEQYF. The CDR3 region has the DNA TGTGCCAGCAGCTTGAAGATCGGAACGGGGGACTACGAGCAGTACTTC. Filled out from reference TRBV5-4 and TRBJ2-7, the complete variable domain reads ETGVTQSPTHLIKTRGQQVTLRCSSQSGHNTVSWYQQALGQGPQFIFQYYREEENGRGNFPPRFSGLQFPNYSSELNVNALELDDSALYLCASSLKIGTGDYEQYFGPGTRLTVT.

This chain links TRBV9 with TRBJ2-7; D remains ambiguous. V shed 2 bases and J shed 4 bases, with 10 bases lying between them. The germline gives CDR1 SGDLS, CDR2 YYNGEE. The CDR3 has 13 amino acids. CDR3 in DNA: TGTGCCAGCAGCGTCTCACCCAGTTACGAGCAGTACTTC. Its protein is CASSVSPSYEQYF.

This clone was detected only once. V and J are TRBV5-1 and TRBJ2-5, with TRBD2 matching 15 bases. Germline V CDR1 and CDR2: SGHRS, YFSETQ. The CDR3 contains 15 residues. V shed 3 bases and J 4 bases; nucleotides not matched to a gene: 1. CDR3 coding DNA: TGCGCCAGCAGCTCGGGACTAGCGGGAGGAGAGACCCAGTACTTC. Amino acid sequence: CASSSGLAGGETQYF.

Notes on this clone: One end of the junction varies from germline; a read error may be responsible. The chain uses TRBV7-9 and TRBJ1-1, with TRBD1 identical over 10 bases. The CDR3 consists of 17 residues. Germline V gene data show CDR1 as SEHNR and CDR2 as FQNEAQ (reference sequence). CDR3 bases: TGTTCCAGCAGCTCCCCCCCGTGGGGGACAGGGGACACTGAAGCTTTCTTT. This codes for CSSSSPPWGTGDTEAFF.

This clone was seen once. This chain connects TRBV7-9 to TRBJ1-4; a weak D match, TRBD1 (6 bases). The CDR3 extends over 13 amino acids. With 6 bases removed from V and 4 bases from J, the gap between germline ends came to 9 bases. Looked up from germline, CDR1 is SEHNR and CDR2 is FQNEAQ (reference sequence). The CDR3 spells CASRDSLNEKLFF. The CDR3 coding sequence is TGTGCCAGCAGGGACAGTCTTAATGAAAAACTGTTTTTT.

The rearrangement uses TRBV27 and TRBJ1-1; a possible D gene is TRBD1 (6 bases). Between the trimmed V and J ends, which lost 6 bases and 6 bases, there was a span of 14 bases. Germline assignment: CDR1 MNHEY and CDR2 SMNVEV (reference sequence). CDR3 length: 13 amino acids. CDR3 in amino acids: CASRAQGWPEAFF. Here the CDR3 DNA reads TGTGCCAGCAGAGCACAGGGTTGGCCTGAAGCTTTCTTT.

The gene calls are TRBV19 and TRBJ1-3; D not resolved. The CDR3 contains 13 residues. Germline V gives CDR1 LNHDA, CDR2 SQIVND (reference sequence). Trimming pared 5 bases from V and 0 bases from J, leaving 5 bases between. CDR3 residues: CASSVYSGNTIYF. In DNA, the CDR3 is TGTGCCAGTAGTGTCTACTCTGGAAACACCATATATTTT.

The rearrangement joins TRBV7-9 to TRBJ1-1, with D perhaps TRBD1 (5 bases). Germline CDR1 reads SEHNR; CDR2 reads FQNEAQ (reference sequence). The CDR3 contains 11 residues. Trimming took off 3 bases at V and 7 bases at J, with 6 bases between the two ends. This CDR3 reads CASSFDSEAFF. In DNA, the CDR3 is TGTGCCAGCAGCTTTGACAGTGAAGCTTTCTTT. Drawing the rest from reference TRBV7-9 and TRBJ1-1, the complete variable domain is DTGVSQNPRHKITKRGQNVTFRCDPISEHNRLYWYRQTLGQGPEFLTYFQNEAQLEKSRLLSDRFSAERPKGSFSTLEIQRTEQGDSAMYLCASSFDSEAFFGQGTRLTVV.

The chain combines TRBV6-4 with TRBJ2-3; 7 nucleotides align to TRBD2. Unmatched junction bases numbered 1, after V lost 4 bases and J lost 0 bases. CDR3 length equals 14 residues. Germline-derived CDR1 and CDR2 are MRHNA and SNTAGT. CDR3 residues: CASSGSGSTDTQYF. The CDR3 region has the DNA TGTGCCAGCAGTGGTAGCGGGAGCACAGATACGCAGTATTTT.

In this sample, this clone turned up once. The chain has TRBV5-4 and TRBJ1-1; tentative D call: TRBD1 (5 bases). The CDR3 totals 17 residues. Germline V CDR1 and CDR2: SGHNT, YYREEE (reference sequence). V shed 2 bases and J shed 1 base, with 18 bases lying between them. For the CDR3, the DNA is TGTGCCAGCAGCTTATCTCGGCGGGGCGCGGGGAACACTGAAGCTTTCTTT. This encodes CASSLSRRGAGNTEAFF.

CDR3 region: CASSLGSSITGANVLTF. CDR3 DNA sequence: TGTGCCAGCAGCTTAGGCAGTTCCATTACTGGGGCCAACGTCCTGACTTTC. V usage is TRBV7-3 and J usage is TRBJ2-6, with D hard to call. Trimming cost V 2 bases and J 2 bases, with 13 bases left between them. The CDR3 length is 17 residues. Germline V gene sequence: CDR1 SGHTA, CDR2 FQGTGA.

The rearrangement links TRBV4-1 to TRBJ2-2; TRBD2 agrees at 9 bases. Trimming removed 1 base from V and 1 base from J; junction bases left unmatched: 7. CDR3 length: 18 residues. Germline values: CDR1 MGHRA, CDR2 YSYEKL. The CDR3, as DNA: TGCGCCAGCAGCCAAGGACTAGCGGTAACATTGAACACCGGGGAGCTGTTTTTT. Residues: CASSQGLAVTLNTGELFF.

CDR3 DNA sequence: TGTGCCAGCAGCCGGACTAGCGGGAGAAGCACAGATACGCAGTATTTT. Amino acid sequence: CASSRTSGRSTDTQYF. This chain links TRBV9 with TRBJ2-3, with 13 bases matching TRBD2. With V trimmed by 4 bases and J by 0 bases, 2 bases remained unmatched. The CDR3 loop spans 16 amino acids. The V gene's germline CDR1 is SGDLS and CDR2 YYNGEE.

Only one count was recorded for this clone. The J gene is TRBJ1-1, the V gene TRBV7-9, with D possibly TRBD1 on 5 matching bases. V was pared by 5 bases and J by 4 bases, with 11 bases between. The length of the CDR3 is 13 residues. CDR1 is SEHNR, CDR2 FQNEAQ, per germline (reference sequence). The CDR3 DNA follows: TGTGCCAGCAGCCCGCTGGGGGGCACTGAAGCTTTCTTT. Residues: CASSPLGGTEAFF.

In DNA form, the CDR3 reads TGCAGTGGACAGGACCAAGAGACCCAGTACTTC. This translates into CSGQDQETQYF. The chain combines TRBV20-1 with TRBJ2-5, with D possibly being TRBD1 (6 bases). V dropped 7 bases and J dropped 0 bases, with 6 bases sitting between them. The CDR3 extends over 11 amino acids. The germline gives CDR1 DFQATT, CDR2 SNEGSKA (reference sequence).

This clone was picked up a small number of times. The chain has TRBV5-1 and TRBJ2-7; D gene ambiguous. The V gene's germline CDR1 is SGHRS and CDR2 YFSETQ. V lost 0 bases to trimming and J lost 0 bases, with 7 bases between them. The CDR3 loop spans 14 amino acids. CDR3 sequence reads: CASSLDVGSYEQYV. CDR3 in DNA: TGCGCCAGCAGCTTGGATGTGGGCTCCTACGAGCAGTACGTC.

The chain carries TRBV4-3 and TRBJ2-7; 9 bases agree with TRBD1. The CDR3 has 19 amino acids. J gave up 0 bases and V 3 bases, and 15 bases lay outside the gene matches. Germline values: CDR1 LGHNA, CDR2 YSLEER. The chain's CDR3 is CASSQGQGRGRYNSYEQYF. The DNA of the CDR3 is TGCGCCAGCAGCCAGGGACAGGGTAGAGGCCGATACAACTCCTACGAGCAGTACTTC.

The chain uses TRBV7-2 and TRBJ1-1; D unresolved. V dropped 0 bases and J dropped 4 bases, with 9 bases sitting between them. The length of the CDR3 is 14 residues. CDR1 and CDR2 from the germline V gene are SGHTA and FQGNSA. The CDR3: CASSLAPGSTEAFF. The CDR3 region has the DNA TGTGCCAGCAGCTTAGCTCCGGGGAGCACTGAAGCTTTCTTT.

The rearrangement joins TRBV4-1 to TRBJ2-5; no clear D gene. Trimming took off 3 bases at V and 5 bases at J, with 7 bases between the two ends. The CDR3 totals 12 residues. Germline V gene data show CDR1 as MGHRA and CDR2 as YSYEKL. CDR3 residues: CASSHSFETQYF. The CDR3, as DNA: TGCGCCAGCAGCCATAGTTTTGAGACCCAGTACTTC.